Sequencing of this T cell receptor (beta chain) was carried out in a study of T cell responses to AZD1222 COVID-19 vaccine. This table comes from immunoSEQ multiplex PCR, and its TCRdb copy is limited to in-frame clones, with some not included. Here the sample spans around 110,000 clones, 70% to 90% being singletons. The CDR3 consists of 13 residues. CDR1 and CDR2 from the germline V gene are MGHRA and YSYEKL. The trim removed 2 bases at V and 5 bases at J, leaving 1 base unmatched. The chain couples TRBV4-1 to TRBJ1-2; TRBD1 aligns across 8 bases. The specimen comprised peripheral blood, sampled 28 days after the second AZD1222 dose. The receptor comes from an adult who received the AZD1222 COVID-19 vaccine. CDR3 sequence reads: CASSQTGGYGYTF. The CDR3 region has the DNA TGCGCCAGCAGCCAAACAGGGGGTTATGGCTACACCTTC.